This TCR beta chain derives from a study of monozygotic twins with inflammatory bowel disease. Whole-study results and caveats: Those with IBD had lower TCRbeta diversity (inverse Simpson) than their healthy co-twins did.

Of note for this clonotype: Its specificity is unknown.

TCRdb reanalyzed the 5' RACE reads and collapses them to one entry per CDR3 protein, without DNA. Its table lists just over 300,000 distinct CDR3 sequences. The origin of this receptor is a human donor with ulcerative colitis or Crohn's disease, or a healthy co-twin of an affected twin (not recorded which). The sample consisted of blood.

CDR3 loop: CASSEGRTTPATFF. The chain has TRBV25-1 and TRBJ1-1. Germline CDR1 MGHDK, CDR2 SYGVNS. CDR3 length equals 14 residues. The entire variable domain, with the rest obtained from reference TRBV25-1 and TRBJ1-1, is as follows: EADIYQTPRYLVIGTGKKITLECSQTMGHDKMYWYQQDPGMELHLIHYSYGVNSTEKGDLSSESTVSRIRTEHFPLTLESARPSHTSQYLCASSEGRTTPATFFGQGTRLTVV.